The rows below give T cell receptor beta chains drawn from one sample of a study of CD8+ T cells in alopecia areata. Data came from immunoSEQ multiplex PCR; TCRdb stores just in-frame clones and leaves some out. The table lists 180,000 or so clones, about 53% of them singletons. The sequences come from CD8+ T cells sorted from blood, collected at week 24, from a patient treated with tofacitinib. All receptors derive from a human donor with alopecia areata. Both conserved end residues are part of each CDR3. Each record gives: clone size, J gene, D gene, V gene, CDR3 DNA, CDR3 protein. D genes are given only for firm matches. Size is omitted from some rows. Given values are once, few, many or a class for expanded clones.

NA,TRBJ1-1,NA,TRBV5-6,TGTGCCAGCAGCTTGACGGTCCTCGGAACTGAAGCTTTCTTT,CASSLTVLGTEAFF
NA,TRBJ2-7,NA,TRBV27,TGTGCCAGCAGTCCCTCGGGTTACGAGCAGTACTTC,CASSPSGYEQYF
NA,TRBJ2-1,TRBD1,TRBV30,TGTGCCTGGAGTATCCAGGGGGATGAGGAGCAGTTCTTC,CAWSIQGDEEQFF
few,TRBJ1-2,TRBD1,TRBV29-1,TGCAGCGTAACAGGGGGCGCGTCTGATGGCTACACCTTC,CSVTGGASDGYTF
NA,TRBJ2-7,TRBD1,TRBV9,TGTGCCAGCAGCGCTGGGGGACAGGGGTTAGACGAGCAGTACTTC,CASSAGGQGLDEQYF
few,TRBJ1-2,TRBD1,TRBV27,TGTGCCAGCAGAGCCTCTGACAGGGACTTTCATGGCTACACCTTC,CASRASDRDFHGYTF
few,TRBJ1-1,NA,TRBV30,TGTGCCTGGAGTGTACCCGGGCCGGGGTCGTGGGATGAAGCTTTCTTT,CAWSVPGPGSWDEAFF
few,TRBJ1-1,NA,TRBV7-9,TGTGCCAGCAGCTTACCGCTTAGACAGCAGAACACTGAAGCTTTCTTT,CASSLPLRQQNTEAFF
few,TRBJ2-2,NA,TRBV10-2,TGCGCCAGCAGTGAGGGGGGGGGCCTCGCCGGGGAGCTGTTTTTT,CASSEGGGLAGELFF
few,TRBJ1-1,TRBD1,TRBV29-1,TGCAGCGGAAGCACAGGGGCCATGAACACTGAAGCTTTCTTT,CSGSTGAMNTEAFF
NA,TRBJ1-2,TRBD1,TRBV30,TGTGCCTGGAGTGTAGACAGGGGGTCTAGCTACACCTTC,CAWSVDRGSSYTF
few,TRBJ2-7,NA,TRBV27,TGTGCCAGCAGTACAGGCGAGACCTACGAGCAGTACTTC,CASSTGETYEQYF
few,TRBJ1-2,NA,TRBV7-9,TGTGCCAGCAGCTTCGACAGCCTCTATGGCTACACCTTC,CASSFDSLYGYTF
NA,TRBJ1-5,TRBD1,TRBV4-3,TGCGCCAGCAGCCGCGGACAGGGGCAGCCCCAGCATTTT,CASSRGQGQPQHF
NA,TRBJ1-1,NA,TRBV7-8,TGTGCCAGCAGCTTAGGTCCGGGACAAAACCCTGAAGCTTTCTTT,CASSLGPGQNPEAFF
NA,TRBJ2-3,NA,TRBV5-5,TGTGCCAGCAGCTCGAGCGGTAGCACAGATACGCAGTATTTT,CASSSSGSTDTQYF
NA,TRBJ2-1,TRBD2,TRBV5-6,TGTGCCAGCAGCGCCTACGGGGGGGCGGATGAGCAGTTCTTC,CASSAYGGADEQFF
NA,TRBJ2-7,NA,TRBV5-1,TGCGCCAGCAGCTTGGGCGAGGCGGAAGAGCAGTACTTC,CASSLGEAEEQYF
few,TRBJ1-4,TRBD1,TRBV6-5,TGTGCCAGCAGTCTCCAGGGGGATACTAATGAAAAACTGTTTTTT,CASSLQGDTNEKLFF
NA,TRBJ1-5,NA,TRBV4-2,TGTGCCAGCAGCCAATCCTGGAGGGATAGCAATCAGCCCCAGCATTTT,CASSQSWRDSNQPQHF
few,TRBJ1-1,NA,TRBV19,TGTGCCAGTAGTCGAGGGGCGATGAACACTGAAGCTTTCTTT,CASSRGAMNTEAFF
NA,TRBJ2-1,NA,TRBV6-6,TGTGCCAGCAACTACGACTCCACCCACAATGAGCAGTTCTTC,CASNYDSTHNEQFF
NA,TRBJ2-7,NA,TRBV4-1,TGCGCCAGCAGCCAGTACGAAGGCGGGTCCTACGAGCAGTACTTC,CASSQYEGGSYEQYF
few,TRBJ2-1,NA,TRBV5-6,TGTGCCAGCAGGGAAGACAGGATGAATGAGCAGTTCTTC,CASREDRMNEQFF
NA,TRBJ2-1,NA,TRBV2,TGTGCCAGCAGTGCAGGGCCGAACCCTTGGTACAATGAGCAGTTCTTC,CASSAGPNPWYNEQFF
NA,TRBJ2-1,NA,TRBV30,TGTGCCTGGAGTGTAATAAGTGAGCAGTTCTTC,CAWSVISEQFF
few,TRBJ1-2,TRBD1,TRBV7-9,TGTGCCAGCAGCCTGGGACAGGCGGATCCTTATGGCTACACCTTC,CASSLGQADPYGYTF
NA,TRBJ2-6,NA,TRBV9,TGTGCCAGCAGCGGAACATCTGGGGCCAACGTCCTGACTTTC,CASSGTSGANVLTF
NA,TRBJ2-1,TRBD2,TRBV25-1,TGTGCCAGCAGTTCTTCCTCTAGCGGGCGTTACAATGAGCAGTTCTTC,CASSSSSSGRYNEQFF
few,TRBJ1-2,TRBD1,TRBV30,TGTGCCTGGAGCCCAACCGAAGACAGGGGGCGCGACTATGGCTACACCTTC,CAWSPTEDRGRDYGYTF
NA,TRBJ2-5,NA,TRBV7-6,TGTGCCAGCAGCTTAAGGAGGGGAGTGGGACAAGAGACCCAGGACTTC,CASSLRRGVGQETQDF
NA,TRBJ1-4,NA,TRBV5-4,TGTGCCAGCAGCTTTTACGGGAGAAATGAAAAACTGTTTTTT,CASSFYGRNEKLFF
NA,TRBJ2-1,TRBD2,TRBV29-1,TGCAGCGTGGGCGGGGGCAATGAGCAGTTCTTC,CSVGGGNEQFF
few,TRBJ2-7,TRBD2,TRBV28,TGTGCCAGCAGCCAATTAGCGGGGAGCTCCTACGAGCAGTACTTC,CASSQLAGSSYEQYF
once,TRBJ1-1,NA,TRBV27,TGTGCCAGCAGTTTGGGTCAGGGGAGCACTGAAGCTTTCTTT,CASSLGQGSTEAFF